This T cell receptor (beta chain) was sequenced in a study of T cell responses to AZD1222 COVID-19 vaccine. Notes on the study in general: Females made up more of the donors, who were largely white British, and clonal diversity may have come out too low. Baseline serology detected seropositivity in only a handful of AZD1222 recipients. Repertoire sampling happened only post peak T cell response.

The CDR3 extends over 17 amino acids. Looked up from germline, CDR1 is MDHEN and CDR2 is SYDVKM. Trimming took 5 bases from V and 7 from J; bases not matched to a gene: 15. Method: immunoSEQ multiplex PCR; TCRdb's copy keeps in-frame clones and lacks some. In the table there are 120,000 to 150,000 clones, around nine tenths of which are singletons. Regarding this clone: Its antigen remains unidentified.

The TCR was taken from an adult in good health. J is TRBJ1-5 and V is TRBV28; 9 bases match TRBD1. Here the sequenced sample was peripheral blood, taken on day 0 of MenACWY control vaccination. This chain's CDR3 is CASSRPPGTGFAQPQHF. The CDR3 nucleotides are TGTGCCAGCAGTCGCCCGCCCGGGACAGGGTTCGCCCAGCCCCAGCATTTT.